The clone carrying this TCR beta chain was found many times. These data originate in a study of Graves' ophthalmopathy and Graves' hyperthyroidism. Study background: Specimen type is peripheral blood, obtained at initial diagnosis before any treatment.

RNA transcripts provided the template for amplifying TCR beta CDR3 regions. First-round RT-PCR relied on HTBI primers, and a second-round multiplex PCR came next. TCRdb ran MiXCR on the multiplex PCR reads and lists one entry per CDR3 protein. This sample yields 300,000 to 500,000 distinct CDR3 sequences, of which 15% are seen a single time; roughly 7% belongs to the top ten. By definition, stable hyperthyroidism involved no ophthalmopathy within 18 months of follow-up. Uncontrolled infections, pregnancy, lactation or other autoimmune diseases led to patient exclusion. Fresh peripheral blood, 10 ml, was the PBMC source. V was shortened by 3 bases and J by 2 bases, with 22 bases between the two germline ends. In germline, CDR1 is MNHEY, CDR2 SVGEGT. CDR3 length equals 18 residues.

The sample taken for sequencing was peripheral blood. The TCR sequence derives from a woman aged 18-29 years with stable Graves' hyperthyroidism. The chain employs TRBV6-2 or TRBV6-3 and TRBJ1-1, with D uncertain. CDR3 nucleotide sequence: TGTGCCAGCAGTTATAATCCCGTCGGATCAGAACTCAACACTGAAGCTTTCTTT. The encoded protein is CASSYNPVGSELNTEAFF.